Listed below are T cell receptor beta chains from one sample, sequenced in a study of metastatic and nonmetastatic thyroid tumors. TCRdb reassembled clones from the PCR reads with MiXCR. Here the sample spans around 23,000 clones, about 26% being singletons. Sample: blood. The origin of the receptors is a male donor with papillary thyroid cancer or a benign thyroid nodule (not recorded which). Some clones in this sample may be carry-over from other donors' samples. Each CDR3 is given with its conserved first and last residue. The D gene is left open where the match is weak. Size is stated for part of the rows, as once, few or many counts, or as a class when the clone is expanded.

CDR3aa: CSARSTEAYSYNEQFF; CDR3nt: TGCAGTGCTCGCTCCACCGAGGCATACTCCTACAATGAGCAGTTCTTC; j_gene: TRBJ2-1; d_gene: -; abundance: many; v_gene: TRBV20-1
CDR3aa: CASSPHAEGTGELFF; CDR3nt: TGCGCCAGCAGCCCCCACGCGGAGGGCACCGGGGAGCTGTTTTTT; j_gene: TRBJ2-2; d_gene: -; abundance: many; v_gene: TRBV4-1
CDR3aa: CASSFPRELAYERYF; CDR3nt: TGTGCCAGCAGTTTTCCGCGGGAGTTAGCCTACGAGCGATACTTC; j_gene: TRBJ2-7; d_gene: TRBD2; abundance: few; v_gene: TRBV28
CDR3aa: CATSRDRSVPLFGYTF; CDR3nt: TGTGCCACCAGCAGAGATCGGTCCGTCCCCCTATTTGGCTACACCTTC; j_gene: TRBJ1-2; d_gene: -; abundance: -; v_gene: TRBV15
CDR3aa: CAWSEISGTMQYF; CDR3nt: TGTGCCTGGAGTGAGATTAGCGGGACGATGCAGTACTTC; j_gene: TRBJ2-7; d_gene: TRBD2; abundance: many; v_gene: TRBV30
CDR3aa: CASTLGTASGNTIYF; CDR3nt: TGTGCCAGCACTTTAGGGACAGCTTCTGGAAACACCATATATTTT; j_gene: TRBJ1-3; d_gene: TRBD1; abundance: -; v_gene: TRBV6-4
CDR3aa: CASSQDRSSGARVGTKYF; CDR3nt: TGTGCCAGCAGCCAAGATCGGAGTAGCGGGGCCCGGGTAGGGACCAAGTACTTC; j_gene: TRBJ2-5; d_gene: TRBD2; abundance: -; v_gene: TRBV3-1
CDR3aa: CASSEPTYTWELFF; CDR3nt: TGCGCCAGCAGTGAGCCGACCTACACCTGGGAGCTGTTTTTT; j_gene: TRBJ2-2; d_gene: -; abundance: few; v_gene: TRBV10-1
CDR3aa: CASSEAGVVDSYEQYF; CDR3nt: TGTGCCAGCAGTGAGGCAGGTGTTGTAGATTCCTACGAGCAGTACTTC; j_gene: TRBJ2-7; d_gene: -; abundance: -; v_gene: TRBV2
CDR3aa: CASSVGVGSYGYTF; CDR3nt: TGTGCCAGCAGCGTAGGGGTGGGTAGCTATGGCTACACCTTC; j_gene: TRBJ1-2; d_gene: -; abundance: many; v_gene: TRBV9
CDR3aa: CASRDGRGLPIEQYF; CDR3nt: TGTGCCAGCAGGGATGGACGGGGGTTACCCATCGAGCAGTACTTC; j_gene: TRBJ2-7; d_gene: -; abundance: -; v_gene: TRBV2
CDR3aa: CASSLGQDHSPLHF; CDR3nt: TGTGCCAGCAGTCTTGGACAGGACCATTCACCCCTCCACTTT; j_gene: TRBJ1-6; d_gene: TRBD1; abundance: -; v_gene: TRBV6-1
CDR3aa: CAISDSGRDGYTF; CDR3nt: TGTGCCATCAGTGACTCGGGAAGGGATGGCTACACCTTC; j_gene: TRBJ1-2; d_gene: -; abundance: few; v_gene: TRBV10-3
CDR3aa: CASSRQVGNQPQHF; CDR3nt: TGTGCCAGCAGTCGACAGGTCGGTAATCAGCCCCAGCATTTT; j_gene: TRBJ1-5; d_gene: -; abundance: few; v_gene: TRBV28
CDR3aa: CASSKLGQPQHF; CDR3nt: TGTGCCAGCAGCAAGCTAGGTCAGCCCCAGCATTTT; j_gene: TRBJ1-5; d_gene: -; abundance: few; v_gene: TRBV27
CDR3aa: CASSPQTFYGYTF; CDR3nt: TGTGCCAGCAGTCCACAGACGTTCTATGGCTACACCTTC; j_gene: TRBJ1-2; d_gene: -; abundance: -; v_gene: TRBV6-2/TRBV6-3
CDR3aa: CASSSGGQWYNEQFF; CDR3nt: TGTGCCAGCAGCTCAGGGGGACAGTGGTACAATGAGCAGTTCTTC; j_gene: TRBJ2-1; d_gene: TRBD1; abundance: many; v_gene: TRBV7-2
CDR3aa: CASSEDLYEQYF; CDR3nt: TGTGCCTCCTCGGAGGATCTATACGAGCAGTACTTC; j_gene: TRBJ2-7; d_gene: -; abundance: many; v_gene: TRBV5-6
CDR3aa: CASSFGLLGSDTQYF; CDR3nt: TGCGCCAGCAGCTTTGGACTCCTAGGATCAGATACGCAGTATTTT; j_gene: TRBJ2-3; d_gene: -; abundance: many; v_gene: TRBV5-1
CDR3aa: CASSQGRDQPQHF; CDR3nt: TGTGCCAGCAGTCAGGGTAGAGATCAGCCCCAGCATTTT; j_gene: TRBJ1-5; d_gene: -; abundance: many; v_gene: TRBV6-1
CDR3aa: CASSPARLAGFQEQYF; CDR3nt: TGTGCCAGCAGCCCGGCTCGGCTGGCGGGTTTTCAGGAGCAGTACTTC; j_gene: TRBJ2-7; d_gene: -; abundance: many; v_gene: TRBV11-3
CDR3aa: CASSLTVDRDENSQLHF; CDR3nt: TGTGCCAGCAGCCTGACCGTTGACAGGGATGAAAATTCACAACTCCACTTT; j_gene: TRBJ1-6; d_gene: TRBD1; abundance: -; v_gene: TRBV28
CDR3aa: CASRLGVDTQYF; CDR3nt: TGTGCCAGCAGGCTGGGGGTGGATACGCAGTATTTT; j_gene: TRBJ2-3; d_gene: -; abundance: many; v_gene: TRBV28
CDR3aa: CASRSGLVESEQFF; CDR3nt: TGCGCCAGCAGATCGGGACTAGTTGAAAGTGAGCAGTTCTTC; j_gene: TRBJ2-1; d_gene: TRBD2; abundance: many; v_gene: TRBV5-1
CDR3aa: CASSRLGTGGTGELFF; CDR3nt: TGTGCCAGCTCACGCCTCGGGACCGGAGGCACCGGGGAGCTGTTTTTT; j_gene: TRBJ2-2; d_gene: -; abundance: many; v_gene: TRBV18
CDR3aa: CASSYSGGSSYNSPLHF; CDR3nt: TGTGCCAGCAGTTACTCAGGCGGAAGCTCCTATAATTCACCCCTCCACTTT; j_gene: TRBJ1-6; d_gene: -; abundance: medium-sized; v_gene: TRBV6-6
CDR3aa: CASRRGGGFGEQFF; CDR3nt: TGTGCCAGCCGTCGAGGGGGGGGGTTCGGTGAGCAGTTCTTC; j_gene: TRBJ2-1; d_gene: -; abundance: many; v_gene: TRBV12-3/TRBV12-4
CDR3aa: CASSQSSVGFMDGYTF; CDR3nt: TGTGCCAGCAGCCAGAGTTCTGTGGGTTTTATGGATGGCTACACCTTC; j_gene: TRBJ1-2; d_gene: -; abundance: medium-sized; v_gene: TRBV11-2
CDR3aa: CASSGLAVNEQFF; CDR3nt: TGCGCCAGCAGCGGCCTAGCGGTCAATGAGCAGTTCTTC; j_gene: TRBJ2-1; d_gene: TRBD2; abundance: -; v_gene: TRBV5-1